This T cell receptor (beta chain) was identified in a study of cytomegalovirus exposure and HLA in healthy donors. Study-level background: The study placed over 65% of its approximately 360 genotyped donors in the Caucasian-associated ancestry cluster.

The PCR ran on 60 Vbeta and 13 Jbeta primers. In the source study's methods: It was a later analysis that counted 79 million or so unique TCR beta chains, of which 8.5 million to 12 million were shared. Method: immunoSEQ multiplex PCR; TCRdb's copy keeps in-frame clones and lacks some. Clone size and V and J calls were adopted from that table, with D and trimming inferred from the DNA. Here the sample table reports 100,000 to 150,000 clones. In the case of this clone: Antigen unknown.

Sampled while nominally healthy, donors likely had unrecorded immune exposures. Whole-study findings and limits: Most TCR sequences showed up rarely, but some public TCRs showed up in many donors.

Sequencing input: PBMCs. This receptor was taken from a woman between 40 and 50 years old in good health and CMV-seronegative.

The CDR3 coding sequence is TGTGCCAGCAGTTATACAGCCCTGAACTATGGCTACACCTTC. Translated: CASSYTALNYGYTF. The V call is TRBV6-5, the J call TRBJ1-2, with D unresolved. The germline V gene encodes CDR1 MNHEY and CDR2 SVGAGI. Trimming left V 3 bases short and J 2 bases short, with 10 bases between. The CDR3 covers 14 residues.